These T cell receptor beta chains were read from a single sample in a study of T cells in Graves' hyperthyroidism and ophthalmopathy. Using its own MiXCR run on the multiplex PCR reads, TCRdb lists one record per CDR3 protein. The sample includes about 420,000 distinct CDR3 sequences, roughly 15% seen only once; the top ten take about 5%. Sequenced: blood. The source is a woman aged 18-35 years with Graves' hyperthyroidism. Both conserved end residues are part of each CDR3. D genes are given only for firm matches. Rows give clone size only sometimes, using once, few, many, or a class for an expanded clone.

abundance	v_gene	d_gene	len	j_gene	CDR3aa	CDR3nt
many	TRBV12-3/TRBV12-4	TRBD1	16	TRBJ2-1	CASSRLGQGGYNEQFF	TGTGCCAGCAGCCGCCTGGGACAGGGGGGGTACAATGAGCAGTTCTTC
many	TRBV4-3	TRBD2	16	TRBJ2-3	CASSQGGAGGEDTQYF	TGCGCCAGCAGCCAAGGTGGAGCGGGAGGGGAAGATACGCAGTATTTT
many	TRBV10-3	TRBD2	14	TRBJ2-3	CAISLAGETDTQYF	TGTGCCATCAGCTTAGCGGGAGAGACAGATACGCAGTATTTT
many	TRBV7-9	TRBD1	16	TRBJ2-1	CASSSSGQAVLRGQFF	TGTGCCAGCAGCTCCTCTGGACAGGCCGTATTACGCGGGCAGTTCTTC
many	TRBV6-1	NA	13	TRBJ1-5	CASSEVGQGSQHF	TGTGCCAGCAGTGAAGTAGGGCAGGGATCCCAGCATTTT
many	TRBV20-1	TRBD2	15	TRBJ2-4	CSAGSGSGGKNIQYF	TGCAGTGCTGGAAGCGGGAGTGGGGGCAAAAACATTCAGTACTTC
many	TRBV6-1	TRBD1	14	TRBJ1-2	CASTQGQGRVSYTF	TGTGCCAGCACTCAGGGACAGGGGAGGGTCAGCTACACCTTC
many	TRBV11-1	NA	13	TRBJ2-1	CASSSYLSIEQFF	TGTGCCAGCAGCTCTTACCTTAGCATTGAGCAGTTCTTC
NA	TRBV20-1	NA	13	TRBJ2-3	CSGRETITDTQYF	TGCAGTGGAAGGGAGACGATCACAGATACGCAGTATTTT
many	TRBV3-1	TRBD2	17	TRBJ2-1	CASSPTDTSGRLGEQFF	TGTGCCAGCAGCCCCACCGATACTAGCGGGAGATTGGGTGAGCAGTTCTTC
few	TRBV7-7	NA	17	TRBJ2-6	CAITTGPLSSGANVLTF	TGTGCTATAACAACGGGGCCGCTCAGCTCTGGGGCCAACGTCCTGACTTTC
many	TRBV20-1	TRBD2	15	TRBJ2-1	CSASRPSGGYNEQFF	TGCAGTGCTAGTCGTCCTAGCGGAGGCTACAATGAGCAGTTCTTC
many	TRBV24-1	TRBD2	19	TRBJ2-2	CATSDLASGRGFNTGELFF	TGTGCCACCAGTGATTTAGCTAGCGGGAGGGGGTTCAACACCGGGGAGCTGTTTTTT
NA	TRBV19	NA	14	TRBJ1-5	CASSIIGQNQPQHF	TGTGCCAGTAGTATCATTGGACAGAATCAGCCCCAGCATTTT
many	TRBV7-8	TRBD1	14	TRBJ2-2	CASSPRTGQGELFF	TGTGCCAGCAGCCCCAGGACAGGGCAGGGGGAGCTGTTTTTT
many	TRBV7-8	NA	16	TRBJ1-5	CASSLATGISNQPQHF	TGTGCCAGCAGCTTAGCGACAGGAATTAGCAATCAGCCCCAGCATTTT
NA	TRBV10-3	TRBD1	16	TRBJ2-7	CAISDFEDRGSYEQYF	TGTGCCATCAGTGATTTCGAGGACAGGGGCTCCTACGAGCAGTACTTC
few	TRBV28	NA	14	TRBJ1-2	CASSRGTDFRGYTF	TGTGCCAGCAGCCGCGGGACGGATTTCCGAGGCTACACCTTC
many	TRBV7-9	TRBD1	14	TRBJ2-4	CASSPRTGKNIQYF	TGTGCCAGCAGCCCCCGGACAGGGAAAAACATTCAGTACTTC
many	TRBV6-2/TRBV6-3	TRBD1	19	TRBJ1-5	CASSHPLDRGTSSNQPQHF	TGTGCCAGCAGTCATCCCTTGGACAGGGGTACGAGTAGCAATCAGCCCCAGCATTTT
few	TRBV4-2	TRBD2	16	TRBJ2-7	CASSQDPLAGDREQYF	TGTGCCAGCAGCCAAGATCCCCTAGCGGGGGATCGCGAGCAGTACTTC
many	TRBV10-3	NA	13	TRBJ1-2	CAISGAENYGYTF	TGTGCCATCAGTGGCGCAGAGAACTATGGCTACACCTTC
many	TRBV6-1	NA	15	TRBJ2-1	CASSGWQGGGDEQFF	TGTGCCAGCAGTGGGTGGCAGGGGGGAGGCGATGAGCAGTTCTTC
few	TRBV28	NA	15	TRBJ1-5	CASSFRGQGDQPQHF	TGTGCCAGCAGTTTCCGAGGTCAGGGAGATCAGCCCCAGCATTTT
few	TRBV7-8	NA	16	TRBJ2-6	CASSSRWGSGANVLTF	TGTGCCAGCAGCTCGCGATGGGGATCTGGGGCCAACGTCCTGACTTTC
NA	TRBV7-6	NA	15	TRBJ2-2	CASRSYSQNTGELFF	TGTGCCAGCAGAAGCTACTCACAGAACACCGGGGAGCTGTTTTTT
NA	TRBV6-1	TRBD1	14	TRBJ2-7	CASSGGQGAHEQYF	TGTGCCAGCAGTGGAGGGCAGGGGGCCCACGAGCAGTACTTC
many	TRBV20-1	NA	13	TRBJ2-3	CSARGQITDTQYF	TGCAGTGCTAGAGGGCAGATCACAGATACGCAGTATTTT
NA	TRBV24-1	NA	14	TRBJ2-1	CATSEPDTENEQFF	TGTGCCACCAGTGAGCCCGACACAGAGAATGAGCAGTTCTTC
many	TRBV5-5	NA	16	TRBJ1-5	CASSAGTGQYDQPQHF	TGTGCCAGCAGCGCGGGGACCGGACAGTACGATCAGCCCCAGCATTTT
many	TRBV5-5	NA	15	TRBJ1-4	CASSLGLSRREKLFF	TGTGCCAGCAGCTTGGGGCTCAGCCGTCGGGAAAAACTGTTTTTT
many	TRBV12-3/TRBV12-4	TRBD2	14	TRBJ2-2	CASSYLAGVGELFF	TGTGCCAGCAGTTACCTAGCGGGTGTCGGGGAGCTGTTTTTT
many	TRBV6-1	NA	15	TRBJ2-3	CASRLGRDDTDTQYF	TGTGCCAGCCGGTTAGGCCGGGACGACACAGATACGCAGTATTTT
many	TRBV11-1	TRBD2	16	TRBJ2-3	CASSLWTSGDPDTQYF	TGTGCCAGCAGCCTTTGGACTAGCGGGGACCCCGATACGCAGTATTTT
NA	TRBV19	NA	14	TRBJ1-1	CASSIDSGISEAFF	TGTGCCAGTAGTATAGATTCCGGGATCTCTGAAGCTTTCTTT
few	TRBV4-3	NA	16	TRBJ2-7	CASSQDLQFSSYEQYF	TGCGCCAGCAGCCAAGATCTCCAGTTCAGCTCCTACGAGCAGTACTTC
few	TRBV27	TRBD1	14	TRBJ1-1	CASSLKQGVSEAFF	TGTGCCAGCAGTTTGAAACAGGGGGTTTCTGAAGCTTTCTTT
NA	TRBV15	NA	14	TRBJ1-3	CATSTRSSGNTIYF	TGTGCCACCAGCACGCGCTCCTCTGGAAACACCATATATTTT
many	TRBV29-1	TRBD1	15	TRBJ2-3	CSVVGDRGQLDTQYF	TGCAGCGTTGTTGGTGACAGGGGGCAGTTAGATACGCAGTATTTT
many	TRBV6-2/TRBV6-3	TRBD1	15	TRBJ1-5	CASSPTGDGNQPQHF	TGTGCCAGCAGTCCGACAGGGGATGGCAATCAGCCCCAGCATTTT
few	TRBV9	NA	15	TRBJ2-7	CASSPLERISYEQYF	TGTGCCAGCAGCCCGTTAGAGCGGATCTCCTACGAGCAGTACTTC
NA	TRBV12-3/TRBV12-4	TRBD1	14	TRBJ1-1	CASTIRQGNTEAFF	TGTGCCAGCACCATCCGACAGGGGAACACTGAAGCTTTCTTT
NA	TRBV19	TRBD1	13	TRBJ1-1	CASSLRQGDEAFF	TGTGCCAGTAGTCTCCGACAGGGGGACGAAGCTTTCTTT
many	TRBV28	TRBD1	13	TRBJ2-7	CASSAGTGYEQYF	TGTGCCAGCAGTGCCGGGACAGGGTACGAGCAGTACTTC
many	TRBV10-3	NA	13	TRBJ2-7	CAISESWSYEQYF	TGTGCCATCAGTGAGTCATGGTCCTACGAGCAGTACTTC
many	TRBV12-3/TRBV12-4	TRBD1	15	TRBJ1-5	CASSARTGANQPQHF	TGTGCCAGCAGTGCTCGGACAGGGGCCAATCAGCCCCAGCATTTT
many	TRBV28	NA	17	TRBJ2-2	CASSLWLGGYNTGELFF	TGTGCCAGCAGTTTGTGGCTTGGCGGGTACAACACCGGGGAGCTGTTTTTT
many	TRBV5-1	NA	14	TRBJ1-1	CASSLTGTGTEAFF	TGCGCCAGCAGCTTGACGGGGACGGGCACTGAAGCTTTCTTT
many	TRBV6-1	NA	15	TRBJ2-2	CASSVSKGNTGELFF	TGTGCCAGCAGTGTGTCCAAAGGGAACACCGGGGAGCTGTTTTTT